This T cell receptor beta chain is drawn from a study of spatial heterogeneity in lung cancer. Study observations and caveats: Expanded TCRs classified as ubiquitous or regional were counted, and these counts tracked ubiquitous and regional nonsynonymous mutations, respectively. Tracking of tumor mutation counts was seen in expanded intratumoral alpha and beta TCR counts.

TCRdb reprocessed the 5' RACE reads via MiXCR and lists one record per CDR3 protein. The repertoire holds approximately 18,000 distinct CDR3 sequences, with around 5% as singletons. This clonotype was picked up many times. Its matching antigen is unknown. Time point defined: sample taken at primary tumor resection. The input material, whole RNA from tumor, nontumor lung or frozen PBMC, was sequenced unsorted. The clonotype originates from a female donor with early-stage non-small cell lung cancer. The sample was lung tumor tissue, taken at surgery.

The CDR3 reads CAWRAGSEKLFF. CDR3 nucleotide sequence: TGTGCCTGGAGGGCGGGTTCTGAAAAACTGTTTTTT. The chain links TRBV30 to TRBJ1-4; the D is unclear. Germline lookup yields CDR1 GTSNPN and CDR2 SVGIG (reference sequence). CDR3 length: 12 amino acids. V dropped 3 bases and J dropped 7 bases, with 9 bases sitting between them.